This record looks at one TCR beta chain sequence and its context. Its antigen is not known. Under the ViraFEST assay, PBMC were stimulated with viral peptide pools so that antigen-specific CD4+ T cells expanded. Sequencing was performed afterwards. Subsequent to a culture period of about nine days, CD4+ T cells were isolated. Participants got two doses of BNT162b2 or mRNA-1273 vaccine. The healthy vaccine recipients, who had no prior SARS-CoV-2 infection, showed negative nucleocapsid antibodies. The CDR3 has 14 amino acids. The ends were cut back, 2 bases at V and 7 bases at J, with 12 bases in the middle. CDR1 is WSHSY and CDR2 is SAAADI in the germline V gene. This entry belongs to a study of vaccination effects on CD4 cells after COVID-19. Overall study findings and caveats: Common cold coronavirus cross-reactivity was shown by only 1 of 255 vaccine-induced clones in healthy vaccinees.

The assay was immunoSEQ multiplex PCR, and TCRdb's table has in-frame clones only and misses some. The table lists 60,000 to 85,000 clones, around 70% of them singletons. Specimen: CD4+ T cells from PBMCs cultured with HCoV-229E spike peptides, collected after COVID-19 vaccination. The chain joins TRBV10-2 to TRBJ1-5; unclear D gene. The sequence was collected from a human donor who received a COVID-19 vaccine. The CDR3 reads CASSEIAGTQPQHF. Here the CDR3 DNA reads TGCGCCAGCAGTGAGATAGCCGGTACCCAGCCCCAGCATTTT.